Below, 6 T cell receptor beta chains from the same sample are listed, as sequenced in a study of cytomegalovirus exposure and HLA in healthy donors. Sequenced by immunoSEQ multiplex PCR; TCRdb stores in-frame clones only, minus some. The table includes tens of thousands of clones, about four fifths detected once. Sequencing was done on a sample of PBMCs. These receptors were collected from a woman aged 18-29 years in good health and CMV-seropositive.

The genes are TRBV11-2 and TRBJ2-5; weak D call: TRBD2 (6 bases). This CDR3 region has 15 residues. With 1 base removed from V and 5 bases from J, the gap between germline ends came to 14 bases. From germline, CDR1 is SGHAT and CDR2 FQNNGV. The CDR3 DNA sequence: TGTGCCAGCAGCTTAGGTCCCCGGGAGAGGGAGACCCAGTACTTC. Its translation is CASSLGPRERETQYF.

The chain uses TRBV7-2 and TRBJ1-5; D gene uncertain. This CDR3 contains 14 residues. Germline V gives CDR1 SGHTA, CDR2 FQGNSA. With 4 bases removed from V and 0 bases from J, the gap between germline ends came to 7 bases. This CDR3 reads CASSSDYSNQPQHF. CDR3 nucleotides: TGTGCCAGCAGCTCAGACTATAGCAATCAGCCCCAGCATTTT.

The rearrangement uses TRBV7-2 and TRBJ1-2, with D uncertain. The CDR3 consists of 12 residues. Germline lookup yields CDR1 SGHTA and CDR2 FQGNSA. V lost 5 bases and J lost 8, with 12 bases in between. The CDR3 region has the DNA TGTGCCAGCAGCCGGAATGCGGGCGGCTACACCTTC. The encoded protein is CASSRNAGGYTF.

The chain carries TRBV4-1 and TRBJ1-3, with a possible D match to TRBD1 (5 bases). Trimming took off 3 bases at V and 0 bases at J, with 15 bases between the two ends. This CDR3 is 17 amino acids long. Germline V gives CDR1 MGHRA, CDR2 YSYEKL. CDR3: CASSQDPGLISGNTIYF. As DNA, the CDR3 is TGCGCCAGCAGCCAGGATCCGGGACTGATCTCTGGAAACACCATATATTTT.

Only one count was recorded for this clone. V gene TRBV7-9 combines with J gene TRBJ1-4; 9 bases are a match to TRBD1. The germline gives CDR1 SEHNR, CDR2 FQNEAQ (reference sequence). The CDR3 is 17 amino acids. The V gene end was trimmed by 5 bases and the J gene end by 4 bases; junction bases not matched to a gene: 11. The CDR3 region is CASSPGTGSRDNEKLFF. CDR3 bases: TGTGCCAGCAGCCCCGGGACAGGGTCTCGTGATAATGAAAAACTGTTTTTT. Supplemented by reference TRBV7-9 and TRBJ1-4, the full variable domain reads DTGVSQNPRHKITKRGQNVTFRCDPISEHNRLYWYRQTLGQGPEFLTYFQNEAQLEKSRLLSDRFSAERPKGSFSTLEIQRTEQGDSAMYLCASSPGTGSRDNEKLFFGSGTQLSVL.

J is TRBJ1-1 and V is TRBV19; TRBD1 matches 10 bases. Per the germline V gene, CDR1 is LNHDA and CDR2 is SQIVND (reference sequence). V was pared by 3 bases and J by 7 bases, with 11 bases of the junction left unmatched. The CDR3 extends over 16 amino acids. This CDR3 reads CASSIPRDRGRIEAFF. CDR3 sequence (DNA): TGTGCCAGTAGTATCCCCCGTGACAGGGGGCGCATTGAAGCTTTCTTT.